This T cell receptor beta chain was sequenced for a study of Graves' ophthalmopathy and Graves' hyperthyroidism. Study-level findings and limits: Most thyroid clonotypes with frequency above 0.001 were detected in blood too.

RNA transcripts were the source from which TCR beta CDR3 regions were amplified. The authors performed first-round RT-PCR with HTBI primers and then a second-round multiplex PCR. TCRdb recomputed calls from the multiplex PCR reads with MiXCR, one row per CDR3 protein. This table has fewer than 600,000 distinct CDR3 sequences, 13% to 15% appearing once. There are many counts of this clonotype. Its matching antigen is unknown. Ophthalmopathy donors were characterized by moderate-to-severe activity, CAS of at least 3, NOSPECS of at least 4, and duration under 3 months. Orbital computed tomography, together with clinical symptoms, serum thyroxine, TRAb and thyroid ultrasound, was used for diagnosis. This receptor was identified in a woman between 25 and 40 years old with Graves' ophthalmopathy. The sequenced sample consisted of blood.

The CDR3 coding sequence is TGTGCCAGCAGTTACGGAGCAGGGGTTGGTGAGCAGTACTTC. Translation: CASSYGAGVGEQYF. The V gene is TRBV6-5, the J gene TRBJ2-7; the D gene is possibly TRBD1 (6 bases). The CDR3 sequence is 14 residues long. V lost 2 bases and J lost 7, with 15 bases in between. Germline V gene lookup returns CDR1 MNHEY and CDR2 SVGAGI.